The T cell receptor beta chain described here comes from a study of blood T cells in healthy people across ages. The germline CDR1 and CDR2 sequences are SQVTM and ANQGSEA. The CDR3 contains 11 residues. Primed by a sample-barcoded 5' primer and a J-beta primer mix, a second PCR proceeded for roughly 7 to 11 cycles. TCRdb reanalysed the 5' RACE reads using MiXCR and keeps one entry per CDR3 protein. In the table there are a few hundred thousand distinct CDR3 sequences, 27% of which are singletons. Remarks on this clonotype: Its antigen is unidentified.

General study findings and limits: Measured against age, TCR beta diversity per million T cells decreased in a roughly linear manner.

The chain couples TRBV29-1 to TRBJ1-2, with D unresolved. The specimen sequenced was blood. This clonotype was sampled from a woman in her seventies in good health. In DNA, the CDR3 is TGCGCGGGCTCCCGGAGCTATGGCTACACCTTC. Its protein is CAGSRSYGYTF.